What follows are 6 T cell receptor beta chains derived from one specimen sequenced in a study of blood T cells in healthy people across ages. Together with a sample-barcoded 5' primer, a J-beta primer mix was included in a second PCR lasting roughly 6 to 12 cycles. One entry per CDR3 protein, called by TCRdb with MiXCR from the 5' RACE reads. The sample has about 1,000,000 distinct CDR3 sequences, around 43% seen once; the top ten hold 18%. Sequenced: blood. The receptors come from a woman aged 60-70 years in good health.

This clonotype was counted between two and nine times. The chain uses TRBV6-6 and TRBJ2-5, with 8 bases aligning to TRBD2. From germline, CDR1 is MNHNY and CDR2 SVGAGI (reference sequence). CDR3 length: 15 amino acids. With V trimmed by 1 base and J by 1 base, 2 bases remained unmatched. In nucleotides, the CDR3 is TGTGCCAGCAGTTACTGGGGACTAGGCCAAGAGACCCAGTACTTC. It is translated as CASSYWGLGQETQYF.

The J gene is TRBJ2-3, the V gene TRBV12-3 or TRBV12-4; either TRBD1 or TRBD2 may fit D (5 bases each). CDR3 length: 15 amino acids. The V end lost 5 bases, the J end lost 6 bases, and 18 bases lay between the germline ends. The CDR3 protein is CASSQPGDGADTQYF. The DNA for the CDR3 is TGTGCCAGCAGTCAACCCGGGGACGGAGCCGATACGCAGTATTTT.

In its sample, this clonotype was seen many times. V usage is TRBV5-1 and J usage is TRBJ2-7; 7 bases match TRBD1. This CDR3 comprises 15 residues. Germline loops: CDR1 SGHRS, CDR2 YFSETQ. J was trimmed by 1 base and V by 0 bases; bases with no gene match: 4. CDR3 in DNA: TGCGCCAGCAGCTTGGGACAGGGATCGTCCTACGAGCAGTACTTC. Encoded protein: CASSLGQGSSYEQYF. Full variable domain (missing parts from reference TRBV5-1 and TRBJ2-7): KAGVTQTPRYLIKTRGQQVTLSCSPISGHRSVSWYQQTPGQGLQFLFEYFSETQRNKGNFPGRFSGRQFSNSRSEMNVSTLELGDSALYLCASSLGQGSSYEQYFGPGTRLTVT.

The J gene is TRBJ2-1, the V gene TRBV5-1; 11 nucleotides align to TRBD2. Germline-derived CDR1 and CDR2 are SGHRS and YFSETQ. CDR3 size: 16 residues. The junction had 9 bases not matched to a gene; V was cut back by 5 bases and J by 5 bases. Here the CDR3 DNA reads TGCGCCAGCAGACTTAATAGCGGGAGGGCCCACAATGAGCAGTTCTTC. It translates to CASRLNSGRAHNEQFF.

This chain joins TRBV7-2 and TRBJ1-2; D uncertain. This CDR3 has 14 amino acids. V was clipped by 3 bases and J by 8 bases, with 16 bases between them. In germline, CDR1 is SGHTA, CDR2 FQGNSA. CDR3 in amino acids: CASSFGTASRGYTF. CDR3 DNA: TGTGCCAGCAGCTTCGGTACAGCTTCCCGAGGCTACACCTTC.

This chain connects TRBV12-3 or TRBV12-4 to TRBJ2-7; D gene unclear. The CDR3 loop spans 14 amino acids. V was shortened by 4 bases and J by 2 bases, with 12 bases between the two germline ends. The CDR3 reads CASSSVSLTYEQYF. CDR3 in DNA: TGTGCCAGCAGTTCCGTATCCCTAACCTACGAGCAGTACTTC.